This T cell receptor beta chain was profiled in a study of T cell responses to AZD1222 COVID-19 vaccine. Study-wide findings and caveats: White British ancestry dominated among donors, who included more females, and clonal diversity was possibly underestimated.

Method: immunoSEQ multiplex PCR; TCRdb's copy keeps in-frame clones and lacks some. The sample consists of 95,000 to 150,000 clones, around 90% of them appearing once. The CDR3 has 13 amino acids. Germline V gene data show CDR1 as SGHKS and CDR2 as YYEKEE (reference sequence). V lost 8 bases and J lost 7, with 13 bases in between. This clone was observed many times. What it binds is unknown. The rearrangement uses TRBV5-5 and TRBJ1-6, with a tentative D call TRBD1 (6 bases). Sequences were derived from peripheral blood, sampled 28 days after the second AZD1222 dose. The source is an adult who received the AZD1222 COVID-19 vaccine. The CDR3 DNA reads TGTGCCAGTCAAAGGGGGAACAATTCACCCCTCCACTTT. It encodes CASQRGNNSPLHF. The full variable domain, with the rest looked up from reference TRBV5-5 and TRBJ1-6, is DAGVTQSPTHLIKTRGQQVTLRCSPISGHKSVSWYQQVLGQGPQFIFQYYEKEERGRGNFPDRFSARQFPNYSSELNVNALLLGDSALYLCASQRGNNSPLHFGNGTRLTVT.